These T cell receptor beta chains were read from a single sample in a study of shared clonotypes between healthy human individuals. TCRdb keeps only in-frame clones here, not all; method: immunoSEQ multiplex PCR. The top ten hold 0.055% to 0.07% of the sample, which has some 550,000 clones, 97% seen once. The sample was naive CD4+ T cells sorted from blood. Source of these receptors: a woman aged 25 to 45 in good health. Each CDR3 is given with its conserved first and last residue. A D gene is named only where the DNA matches it firmly. Only part of the rows carry a size: once, few, many, or a class if the clone is expanded.

size	D	V	J	DNA	CDR3
NA	NA	TRBV11-2	TRBJ2-1	TGTGCCAGCAGCTTAGAGACTATGAAACATGAGCAGTTCTTC	CASSLETMKHEQFF
NA	TRBD2	TRBV9	TRBJ2-1	TGTGCCAGCAGCTCCGGACTAGCGGGGTACAATGAGCAGTTCTTC	CASSSGLAGYNEQFF
NA	TRBD1	TRBV4-1	TRBJ1-5	TGCGCCAGCAGCCAACTTCCGGGACAGGGTTCTAATCAGCCCCAGCATTTT	CASSQLPGQGSNQPQHF
NA	NA	TRBV5-1	TRBJ2-1	TGCGCCAGCAGTCGGGTAGGCGAGCAGTTCTTC	CASSRVGEQFF
NA	NA	TRBV2	TRBJ1-1	TGTGCCAGCACCTCTGGAGCCCGGGAAACTGAAGCTTTCTTT	CASTSGARETEAFF
NA	TRBD1	TRBV5-3	TRBJ1-5	TGTGCCAGAAGACCCGGGACAGCCAATCAGCCCCAGCATTTT	CARRPGTANQPQHF
NA	NA	TRBV4-1	TRBJ1-5	TGCGCCAGCAGCCAAGATACCCTATGGGATCAGCCCCAGCATTTT	CASSQDTLWDQPQHF
NA	NA	TRBV19	TRBJ2-3	TGTGCCAGTAGTAGCGTACAGGGCCCCTTGGCAGATACGCAGTATTTT	CASSSVQGPLADTQYF
once	NA	TRBV2	TRBJ2-5	TGTGCCAGCAGAAGACGGGACATCCAAGAGACCCAGTACTTC	CASRRRDIQETQYF
NA	NA	TRBV7-6	TRBJ2-2	TGTGCCAGCAGCTTACTGGGGAACACCGGGGAGCTGTTTTTT	CASSLLGNTGELFF
NA	NA	TRBV28	TRBJ1-2	TGTGCCAGCAGTTTACCGGGAGCTAACTATGGCTACACCTTC	CASSLPGANYGYTF
NA	TRBD1	TRBV6-1	TRBJ2-7	TGTGCCAGCAGTGCGCCCCGGGACAGGGGTACCTACGAGCAGTACTTC	CASSAPRDRGTYEQYF
NA	NA	TRBV5-1	TRBJ2-2	TGCGCCAGCAGCTTGGGGGCCAGGCCAACCGGGGAGCTGTTTTTT	CASSLGARPTGELFF
NA	TRBD1	TRBV28	TRBJ2-7	TGTGCCAGCATCCCGGGACAGGGCACCTACGAGCAGTACTTC	CASIPGQGTYEQYF
NA	TRBD1	TRBV19	TRBJ2-3	TGTGCCAGTAGTACGGGACAGATCACAGATACGCAGTATTTT	CASSTGQITDTQYF
NA	NA	TRBV28	TRBJ1-2	TGTGCCAGCAGCAAGGGTCAGGACTATGGCTACACCTTC	CASSKGQDYGYTF
NA	NA	TRBV10-3	TRBJ2-6	TGTGCCGCCGGGAGCCCCTCTGGGGCCAACGTCCTGACTTTC	CAAGSPSGANVLTF
NA	NA	TRBV29-1	TRBJ2-2	TGCAGCGTAGTTGAACAGGTTCTAACCGGGGAGCTGTTTTTT	CSVVEQVLTGELFF
NA	NA	TRBV11-2	TRBJ1-1	TGTGCCAGCAGGGAAAATATGAACACTGAAGCTTTCTTT	CASRENMNTEAFF
NA	NA	TRBV28	TRBJ2-3	TGTGCCAGCAGTCCTAGGACCCCCTTTACGCAGTATTTT	CASSPRTPFTQYF
NA	NA	TRBV5-1	TRBJ1-1	TGCGCCAGCAGCTTGGCCGGCAGTCCAGAGTCTTTCTTT	CASSLAGSPESFF
NA	TRBD1	TRBV5-6	TRBJ1-2	TGTGCCAGCAGCTTGGGGACAGGGGGGAACTATGGCTACACCTTC	CASSLGTGGNYGYTF
NA	TRBD1	TRBV28	TRBJ2-3	TGTGCCAGCAGCTCTCAGGGGGCCGGGGCAGATACGCAGTATTTT	CASSSQGAGADTQYF
NA	NA	TRBV11-2	TRBJ1-1	TGTGCCAGCAGCCAATATAACACTGAAGCTTTCTTT	CASSQYNTEAFF
NA	TRBD2	TRBV11-2	TRBJ2-1	TGTGCCAGCAGCCCGACTAGCGGGAGTATTAATGAGCAGTTCTTC	CASSPTSGSINEQFF
NA	NA	TRBV5-4	TRBJ2-7	TGTGCCAGCAGCCTTCAAGTGCCTTCCTACGAGCAGTACTTC	CASSLQVPSYEQYF
NA	TRBD1	TRBV11-1	TRBJ2-2	TGTGCCAGCAGCTTATCGGCAGGGGGTGGCCCGAACACCGGGGAGCTGTTTTTT	CASSLSAGGGPNTGELFF
once	NA	TRBV4-1	TRBJ2-7	TGCGCCAGCAGCCAAGAGGATTTTACCTACGAGCAGTACTTC	CASSQEDFTYEQYF
NA	NA	TRBV28	TRBJ1-5	TGTGCCAGCAGCCCGGTTGTGTGGCCCCAGCATTTT	CASSPVVWPQHF
NA	TRBD2	TRBV2	TRBJ2-7	TGTGCCAGCAGTCCTGGACTAGCGGGAGACTACGAGCAGTACTTC	CASSPGLAGDYEQYF
NA	NA	TRBV5-1	TRBJ1-1	TGCGCCAGCAGCCCGGAGGGGGGCCCCATGAACACTGAAGCTTTCTTT	CASSPEGGPMNTEAFF
NA	NA	TRBV6-6	TRBJ1-1	TGTGCCAGCAGTTACGGAGGGAACACTGAAGCTTTCTTT	CASSYGGNTEAFF
NA	NA	TRBV11-3	TRBJ2-7	TGTGCCAGCAGCTCAGGACAGACCTACGAGCAGTACTTC	CASSSGQTYEQYF
NA	NA	TRBV5-1	TRBJ2-1	TGCGCCAGCAGGATGGGGGAATACAATGAGCAGTTCTTC	CASRMGEYNEQFF
NA	TRBD2	TRBV28	TRBJ2-1	TGTGCCAGCAGTACTAGCGGGAGGAGTGGTGAGCAGTTCTTC	CASSTSGRSGEQFF
NA	TRBD1	TRBV10-1	TRBJ2-7	TGCGCCAGCGCACCGGGACAGAGGTACTTC	CASAPGQRYF
NA	TRBD1	TRBV6-1	TRBJ1-1	TGTGCCAGCAGTGAATCATGGGACAGGATGAACACTGAAGCTTTCTTT	CASSESWDRMNTEAFF
NA	NA	TRBV12-5	TRBJ2-7	TGTGCTAGTGGTTGGAGATACGAGCAGTACTTC	CASGWRYEQYF
NA	NA	TRBV28	TRBJ1-2	TGTGCCAGCAGTTCGGAGAGCTATGGCTACACCTTC	CASSSESYGYTF
once	NA	TRBV9	TRBJ1-3	TGTGCCAGCAGCGTTGGAAAAGGGGGGACTGGAAACACCATATATTTT	CASSVGKGGTGNTIYF
NA	TRBD1	TRBV9	TRBJ1-1	TGTGCCAGCAGCCTTAACAGGGGGATCAACACTGAAGCTTTCTTT	CASSLNRGINTEAFF
NA	NA	TRBV14	TRBJ2-2	TGTGCCAGCAGCCAAGTATTGGTCGCGAACACCGGGGAGCTGTTTTTT	CASSQVLVANTGELFF
NA	TRBD2	TRBV6-5	TRBJ2-2	TGTGCCAGCAGTAATCGGGGGGCCGGGGAGCTGTTTTTT	CASSNRGAGELFF
NA	NA	TRBV27	TRBJ2-5	TGTGCCAGCAGTTTTAAGGGTGGGGGTGGGCAATGGGAGACCCAGTACTTC	CASSFKGGGGQWETQYF
NA	NA	TRBV20-1	TRBJ2-3	TGCAGTGCTTTCAGGGGCGATACGCAGTATTTT	CSAFRGDTQYF
NA	NA	TRBV21-1	TRBJ2-7	TGTGCCAGCAGCAAACCGGGCCCTTCAACGACCTACGAGCAGTACTTC	CASSKPGPSTTYEQYF
once	NA	TRBV28	TRBJ2-3	TGTGCCAGCAGTGGGGGACGTCGGGCAGATACGCAGTATTTT	CASSGGRRADTQYF
NA	NA	TRBV5-1	TRBJ2-6	TGCGCCAGCAGCTCCTCGACCGGCGGGGCCAACGTCCTGACTTTC	CASSSSTGGANVLTF
NA	TRBD1	TRBV5-1	TRBJ2-5	TGCGCCAGCAGCTCGAGACAGGGGCTCCAAGAGACCCAGTACTTC	CASSSRQGLQETQYF
NA	TRBD2	TRBV29-1	TRBJ2-5	TGCAGCGTTGAACCGGGGGGGGAGACCCAGTACTTC	CSVEPGGETQYF
NA	NA	TRBV7-2	TRBJ2-1	TGTGCCAGCAGCTTAGAGAGGGGCTCCTACAATGAGCAGTTCTTC	CASSLERGSYNEQFF
NA	NA	TRBV6-5	TRBJ1-5	TGTGCCAGCAGCTTAGAGGAACGGCCCCAGCATTTT	CASSLEERPQHF
NA	NA	TRBV2	TRBJ1-1	TGTGCCAGCAGAAGGGACCTATCTTCAGGTGAAGCTTTCTTT	CASRRDLSSGEAFF
NA	TRBD2	TRBV9	TRBJ2-1	TGTGCCAGCAGCCCCCCGGGACTAGCGGGAGCGAATGAGCAGTTCTTC	CASSPPGLAGANEQFF
NA	TRBD2	TRBV10-1	TRBJ2-3	TGCGCCAGCAGTGAGGCACTAGCGGGAGGGCCTTCGGATACGCAGTATTTT	CASSEALAGGPSDTQYF